The 3 T cell receptor beta chains listed next were all sequenced from one sample in a study of molecular identifiers for immune sequencing clone quantification. TCRdb passed the PCR reads through MiXCR, listing each CDR3 protein once. The sample comprises about 300,000 distinct CDR3 sequences, about a fifth of which are singletons, and approximately 0.8% rests with the top ten. Sequencing used naive CD8+ T cells from blood, with Jurkat cell RNA spiked in. Subset in this sample: FACS-sorted CD8+CD4-CCR7+CD45RA+ naive T cells. Every receptor here comes from a human donor in good health. Some libraries in this study had Jurkat cell RNA spiked in.

This chain joins TRBV27 and TRBJ2-2, with TRBD1 matching 12 bases. The germline CDR1 and CDR2 sequences are MNHEY and SMNVEV (reference sequence). V gave up 4 bases and J gave up 5 bases; unmatched junction bases: 5. This CDR3 contains 16 residues. The CDR3 region has the DNA TGTGCCAGCAGTTCGAGGGACAGGGGGCAGACCGGGGAGCTGTTTTTT. Translation gives CASSSRDRGQTGELFF.

Note on this clonotype: With a much larger clone just one base away, this may be a read error. The chain has TRBV6-5 and TRBJ2-7; possibly TRBD1 for D (5 bases). V dropped 7 bases and J dropped 5 bases, with 24 bases sitting between them. The CDR3 is 16 residues long. Germline CDR1 and CDR2: MNHEY and SVGAGI. This CDR3 is CASTPGWGPEADEQYF. CDR3 DNA sequence: TGTGCCAGCACTCCCGGCTGGGGCCCCGAGGCAGACGAGCAGTACTTC.

This sequence joins TRBV30 and TRBJ1-1; D is uncertain. Trimming left V 0 bases short and J 3 bases short, with 8 bases between. Germline V gene sequence: CDR1 GTSNPN, CDR2 SVGIG (reference sequence). The CDR3 extends over 13 amino acids. The CDR3 coding sequence is TGTGCCTGGAGTGTGGGAGACTACACTGAAGCTTTCTTT. Translated: CAWSVGDYTEAFF.